Presented here are 25 T cell receptor beta chains from one specimen sequenced in a study of CD8+ T cells in alopecia areata. Isolated RNA was reverse transcribed into cDNA used as the sequencing template. Clones were sequenced by immunoSEQ multiplex PCR, and TCRdb holds only the in-frame ones, with some missing. This sample has under 70,000 clones, with roughly three fifths found just once. The starting material was CD8+ T cells sorted from blood, obtained at week 0. The receptor set was obtained from a human donor with alopecia areata.

The chain has TRBV7-9 and TRBJ2-3, with 8 bases aligning to TRBD1. Germline V lookup: CDR1 SEHNR, CDR2 FQNEAQ (reference sequence). The V segment lost 3 bases and the J segment 4 bases; nucleotides outside the gene matches: 6. The CDR3 is 15 amino acids. This chain's CDR3 is CASSFAGQGADTQYF. The CDR3 DNA sequence: TGTGCCAGCAGCTTCGCTGGACAGGGAGCAGATACGCAGTATTTT.

This clone has just a few counts. This rearrangement joins TRBV6-5 to TRBJ2-6, with D hard to call. Trimming stripped 2 bases from V and 0 bases from J, with 8 bases between. The CDR3 extends over 16 amino acids. The V gene's germline CDR1 is MNHEY and CDR2 SVGAGI. CDR3 region: CASSYNVLSGANVLTF. CDR3 coding DNA: TGTGCCAGCAGTTACAACGTCCTCTCTGGGGCCAACGTCCTGACTTTC.

The chain combines TRBV25-1 with TRBJ2-2; 9 nucleotides agree with TRBD1. CDR1 and CDR2 from the germline V gene are MGHDK and SYGVNS. V gave up 4 bases and J gave up 7 bases; unmatched junction bases: 4. This CDR3 is 14 amino acids long. For the CDR3, the DNA is TGTGCCAGCAGTGGGACAGGGGATATCGGGGAGCTGTTTTTT. Its translation: CASSGTGDIGELFF. The whole variable domain, remainder taken from reference TRBV25-1 and TRBJ2-2, is EADIYQTPRYLVIGTGKKITLECSQTMGHDKMYWYQQDPGMELHLIHYSYGVNSTEKGDLSSESTVSRIRTEHFPLTLESARPSHTSQYLCASSGTGDIGELFFGEGSRLTVL.

This clone occurred a few times. The rearrangement joins TRBV27 to TRBJ2-7, with 7 bases identical to TRBD1. The CDR3 has 13 residues. J was trimmed by 12 bases and V by 0 bases; bases with no gene match: 8. Germline CDR1 MNHEY, CDR2 SMNVEV (reference sequence). The CDR3 here is CASSLSGAGGWYF. For the CDR3, the DNA is TGTGCCAGCAGTTTATCGGGGGCAGGGGGTTGGTACTTC.

The CDR3 region is CSVDDGPYNEQFF. In DNA form, the CDR3 reads TGCAGCGTTGACGATGGTCCATACAATGAGCAGTTCTTC. This chain connects TRBV29-1 to TRBJ2-1, with unresolved D. The CDR3 consists of 13 residues. Germline values: CDR1 SQVTM, CDR2 ANQGSEA. Trimming left V 3 bases short and J 4 bases short, with 10 bases between.

This CDR3 is CAIMGGDRSYEQYF. The DNA for the CDR3 is TGTGCCATCATGGGAGGGGACAGATCCTACGAGCAGTACTTC. This sequence joins TRBV10-3 and TRBJ2-7, with D perhaps matching TRBD1 or TRBD2 (7 bases each). V lost 7 bases and J 1 base, leaving 14 bases between the germline ends. From germline, CDR1 is ENHRY and CDR2 SYGVKD. The CDR3 totals 14 residues.

The gene calls are TRBV29-1 and TRBJ2-5; 8 nucleotides line up with TRBD1. The DNA matches TRBJ2-7 better at its end, which makes the J call doubtful. In germline, CDR1 is SQVTM, CDR2 ANQGSEA. The length of the CDR3 is 15 residues. The CDR3 region is CSVEAPGGESYEQYF. Here the CDR3 DNA reads TGCAGCGTTGAAGCCCCAGGGGGCGAATCCTACGAGCAGTACTTC.

This clone was counted a few times. J is TRBJ2-1 and V is TRBV4-1; 15 positions match TRBD2. The CDR3 extends over 16 amino acids. Germline V gene sequence: CDR1 MGHRA, CDR2 YSYEKL. V was clipped by 4 bases and J by 7 bases; unmatched bases: 5. This CDR3 reads CASSPAGTSGRNEQFF. The CDR3 coding sequence is TGCGCCAGCAGCCCGGCCGGGACTAGCGGGAGGAATGAGCAGTTCTTC.

The rearrangement uses TRBV4-1 and TRBJ2-5; 8 bases line up with TRBD2. This CDR3 has 15 residues. Germline CDR1 MGHRA, CDR2 YSYEKL. V gave up 3 bases and J gave up 5 bases; unmatched junction bases: 8. CDR3 in amino acids: CASSQAGGVRETQYF. Here the CDR3 DNA reads TGCGCCAGCAGCCAGGCGGGAGGAGTAAGGGAGACCCAGTACTTC.

The chain carries TRBV27 and TRBJ2-7; D remains unclear. CDR1 is MNHEY and CDR2 is SMNVEV in the germline V gene (reference sequence). Trimming took 4 bases from V and 2 from J, leaving 9 bases between them. The CDR3 length is 13 residues. The DNA of the CDR3 is TGTGCCAGCAGTTATGGTACTACCTACGAGCAGTACTTC. Its protein is CASSYGTTYEQYF.

This clone showed up just a few times. Other nucleotide sequences from this sample produce the same CDR3. The J gene is TRBJ2-2, the V gene TRBV30; D gene unclear. Germline values: CDR1 GTSNPN, CDR2 SVGIG (reference sequence). V gave up 0 bases and J gave up 4 bases, with 6 bases separating them. This CDR3 is built from 13 residues. CDR3 residues: CAWSVGGTGELFF. CDR3 bases: TGTGCCTGGAGTGTCGGTGGCACCGGGGAGCTGTTTTTT.

CDR3 DNA sequence: TGTGCCAGCAGCGTAGAGTGGCAGGGAGGCGGCGAGCAGTACTTC. It yields the protein CASSVEWQGGGEQYF. This sequence joins TRBV9 and TRBJ2-7; possibly TRBD2 for D (6 bases). Germline loops: CDR1 SGDLS, CDR2 YYNGEE. V lost 0 bases and J 6 bases, leaving 16 bases between the germline ends. This CDR3 contains 15 residues.

The chain is built from TRBV30 and TRBJ2-5; the D gene is possibly TRBD1 (6 bases). Trimming took off 7 bases at V and 5 bases at J, with 20 bases between the two ends. This CDR3 has 14 residues. Germline values: CDR1 GTSNPN, CDR2 SVGIG (reference sequence). CDR3 sequence: CAFSGTPWGETQYF. CDR3 bases: TGTGCCTTTTCCGGGACACCCTGGGGCGAGACCCAGTACTTC.

This clone was observed a handful of times. The chain joins TRBV28 to TRBJ2-3; tentatively, D is TRBD1 or TRBD2 (5 bases each). The CDR3 has 14 amino acids. The V and J ends lost 3 bases and 3 bases respectively, with 10 bases between them. Germline loops: CDR1 MDHEN, CDR2 SYDVKM. CDR3 protein: CASSLGPITDTQYF. Here the CDR3 DNA reads TGTGCCAGCAGTTTGGGACCAATTACAGATACGCAGTATTTT. Drawing the rest from reference TRBV28 and TRBJ2-3, the complete variable domain is DVKVTQSSRYLVKRTGEKVFLECVQDMDHENMFWYRQDPGLGLRLIYFSYDVKMKEKGDIPEGYSVSREKKERFSLILESASTNQTSMYLCASSLGPITDTQYFGPGTRLTVL.

The rearrangement joins TRBV5-1 to TRBJ1-5; 9 bases line up with TRBD1. Trimming at V came to 4 bases and at J to 7 bases, leaving 9 bases not matched to a gene. This CDR3 is 15 amino acids long. Germline V gene lookup returns CDR1 SGHRS and CDR2 YFSETQ. In nucleotides, the CDR3 is TGCGCCAGCAGCCTCGGGACAGGGAGTAACCAGCCCCAGCATTTT. It translates to CASSLGTGSNQPQHF.

The CDR3 spells CATSTTLSFYGYTF. The CDR3 DNA reads TGTGCCACCTCTACGACCTTAAGTTTCTATGGCTACACCTTC. The rearrangement uses TRBV15 and TRBJ1-2; D remains unclear. Trimming took 8 bases from V and 4 from J, leaving 17 bases between them. This CDR3 has 14 residues. Germline V gene data show CDR1 as LNHNV and CDR2 as YYDKDF (reference sequence).

The chain couples TRBV15 to TRBJ2-1; 10 nucleotides agree with TRBD2. V trimming: 0 bases; J trimming: 12 bases; junction bases outside the gene matches: 11. The V gene's germline CDR1 is LNHNV and CDR2 YYDKDF (reference sequence). There are 16 residues in the CDR3. The CDR3 sequence: CATSREEIAGGWLQFF. The CDR3 nucleotides read TGTGCCACCAGCAGAGAAGAAATAGCGGGAGGTTGGTTGCAGTTCTTC.

This sequence joins TRBV30 and TRBJ2-1; no firm D call. Germline V gene sequence: CDR1 GTSNPN, CDR2 SVGIG (reference sequence). The V end lost 3 bases, the J end lost 3 bases, and 12 bases lay between the germline ends. The CDR3 runs to 14 residues. The CDR3 nucleotides read TGTGCCTGGAGACTGGGCGGCAGCTACAATGAGCAGTTCTTC. This sequence encodes CAWRLGGSYNEQFF.

This clone turned up a few times. This chain links TRBV6-4 with TRBJ2-1, with TRBD2 as a possible D gene (7 bases). The CDR3 runs 13 residues. CDR1 MRHNA and CDR2 SNTAGT come from the germline V gene. The V end lost 6 bases, the J end lost 2 bases, and 8 bases lay between the germline ends. The CDR3 sequence: CASSGGPYNEQFF. The CDR3 bases are TGTGCCAGCAGCGGGGGGCCCTACAATGAGCAGTTCTTC.

The chain is built from TRBV29-1 and TRBJ1-1; D gene unclear. V was clipped by 0 bases and J by 4 bases, with 12 bases between them. The CDR3 sequence is 14 residues long. Germline CDR1 reads SQVTM; CDR2 reads ANQGSEA. The CDR3 region has the DNA TGCAGCGTTGAAGAAGATACACCGGGCACTGAAGCTTTCTTT. Protein sequence: CSVEEDTPGTEAFF. The full variable domain, its missing parts supplied by reference TRBV29-1 and TRBJ1-1, is SAVISQKPSRDICQRGTSLTIQCQVDSQVTMMFWYRQQPGQSLTLIATANQGSEATYESGFVIDKFPISRPNLTFSTLTVSNMSPEDSSIYLCSVEEDTPGTEAFFGQGTRLTVV.

CDR3 loop: CASSARTDFDEQYF. Here the CDR3 DNA reads TGTGCCAGCAGCGCTAGGACAGACTTCGACGAGCAGTACTTC. The chain carries TRBV5-6 and TRBJ2-7; possibly TRBD1 for D (6 bases). V lost 4 bases to trimming and J lost 5 bases, with 16 bases between them. Germline V gives CDR1 SGHDT, CDR2 YYEEEE. CDR3 length equals 14 residues.

The CDR3 coding sequence is TGCAGCGTCCTCGTGGTTAACACCGGGGAGCTGTTTTTT. Protein: CSVLVVNTGELFF. V gene TRBV29-1 combines with J gene TRBJ2-2; no reliable D call. Trimming pared 6 bases from V and 2 bases from J, leaving 10 bases between. The V gene's germline CDR1 is SQVTM and CDR2 ANQGSEA. The CDR3 length is 13 residues.

The chain combines TRBV5-6 with TRBJ2-7; 8 positions agree with TRBD2. V was clipped by 2 bases and J by 7 bases; unmatched bases: 11. The CDR3 runs 15 residues. Germline V gene data show CDR1 as SGHDT and CDR2 as YYEEEE. CDR3 coding DNA: TGTGCCAGCAGCTTCGCGGGGGGTTCAGGGCAGGAGCAGTACTTC. The encoded protein is CASSFAGGSGQEQYF.

Here the CDR3 reads CASSQDRGSYSGNTIYF. In DNA form, the CDR3 reads TGCGCCAGCAGCCAAGATCGCGGCAGCTACTCTGGAAACACCATATATTTT. This chain joins TRBV4-3 and TRBJ1-3; D gene unclear. Germline-derived CDR1 and CDR2 are LGHNA and YSLEER. V was clipped by 0 bases and J by 0 bases, with 12 bases between them. The CDR3 is made up of 17 amino acids.

This chain links TRBV19 with TRBJ1-1; D remains ambiguous. This CDR3 is built from 13 residues. Trimming removed 0 bases at V and 1 base at J, with 3 bases between. Germline lookup yields CDR1 LNHDA and CDR2 SQIVND (reference sequence). The CDR3 nucleotides read TGTGCCAGTAGTATAGACGGGAACACTGAAGCTTTCTTT. It encodes CASSIDGNTEAFF.